These 16 T cell receptor beta chains came from one sample sequenced in a study of a mutant IDH1 vaccine in newly diagnosed glioma. TCRdb's table, derived via immunoSEQ multiplex PCR, lists solely in-frame clones and lacks some. The top ten hold around 5% of the sample, which has about 88,000 clones, about 80% seen once. Documented time point: baseline, week 1 (first vaccination visit). The sample's treatment: pre-vaccination baseline after standard-of-care therapy. The sample here was PBMCs, taken from a glioma patient treated with radiotherapy, temozolomide or both. These receptors all come from a man aged 40-49 years with glioma. Some clones in this sample may be carry-over from other donors' samples.

This clone was observed a handful of times. This chain's CDR3 is CASGSYEQYF. The CDR3 nucleotides read TGTGCCAGCGGGTCCTACGAGCAGTACTTC. This rearrangement joins TRBV6-1 to TRBJ2-7; D not resolved. Per germline, CDR1 MNHNS and CDR2 SASEGT. Trimming took off 8 bases at V and 1 base at J, with 3 bases between the two ends. This CDR3 has 10 residues.

The chain combines TRBV5-1 with TRBJ1-4; TRBD1 matches at 7 bases. Germline CDR1 SGHRS, CDR2 YFSETQ. Losses at the gene ends were 0 bases for V and 0 bases for J; bases not matched to a gene: 2. This CDR3 contains 16 residues. The CDR3 sequence: CASSLGQGPTNEKLFF. The CDR3 coding sequence is TGCGCCAGCAGCTTGGGACAGGGACCAACTAATGAAAAACTGTTTTTT.

The chain uses TRBV7-9 and TRBJ2-7, with 13 bases matching TRBD2. The V gene end was trimmed by 5 bases and the J gene end by 6 bases; junction bases not matched to a gene: 7. CDR3 length equals 15 residues. Germline V gene data show CDR1 as SEHNR and CDR2 as FQNEAQ (reference sequence). The CDR3 sequence: CASSPELAGGREQYF. The CDR3 coding sequence is TGTGCCAGCAGCCCTGAACTAGCGGGGGGGCGCGAGCAGTACTTC.

The CDR3 region is CASSLRDRGSNTEAFF. In DNA form, the CDR3 reads TGTGCCAGCAGCCTAAGGGACAGGGGGTCGAACACTGAAGCTTTCTTT. This chain joins TRBV7-8 and TRBJ1-1; 11 positions agree with TRBD1. This CDR3 is 16 amino acids long. V was pared by 5 bases and J by 1 base, with 6 bases of the junction left unmatched. Germline V lookup: CDR1 SGHVS, CDR2 FQNEAQ.

The CDR3 loop is CASRGRTEAFF. The CDR3 bases are TGTGCCAGCAGGGGCCGCACTGAAGCTTTCTTT. The V gene is TRBV6-6, the J gene TRBJ1-1; D is unclear. Germline V lookup: CDR1 MNHNY, CDR2 SVGAGI (reference sequence). The CDR3 consists of 11 residues. V dropped 6 bases and J dropped 4 bases, with 6 bases sitting between them.

J is TRBJ1-1 and V is TRBV6-1; the D gene is possibly TRBD1 (6 bases). The germline V and J ends were trimmed by 5 bases and 1 base, with 8 bases remaining between them. The germline V gene has CDR1 MNHNS and CDR2 SASEGT. The CDR3 is made up of 13 amino acids. The CDR3 here is CASSLQGNTEAFF. The CDR3 DNA is TGTGCCAGCAGTTTACAGGGGAACACTGAAGCTTTCTTT.

This clone has more than one count but fewer than ten. This chain uses TRBV13 with TRBJ1-3, with a tentative D call TRBD1 (5 bases). Per the germline V gene, CDR1 is PRHDT and CDR2 is FYEKMQ (reference sequence). V was trimmed by 5 bases and J by 4 bases, leaving 18 bases between them. The CDR3 spans 16 residues. CDR3 DNA sequence: TGTGCCAGCAGCCGCCCATGGGGCGGAGAAGGAAACACCATATATTTT. It yields the protein CASSRPWGGEGNTIYF.

This chain connects TRBV27 to TRBJ2-7; perhaps TRBD2 as D (5 bases). This CDR3 is built from 13 residues. Trimming pared 8 bases from V and 4 bases from J, leaving 15 bases between. CDR1 and CDR2 from the germline V gene are MNHEY and SMNVEV (reference sequence). The CDR3 reads CASRSLGGYEQYF. The CDR3 DNA follows: TGTGCCAGCCGTTCGCTTGGAGGTTACGAGCAGTACTTC.

V is TRBV7-9 and J is TRBJ2-2; 9 nucleotides match TRBD1. This CDR3 is built from 16 residues. V was pared by 5 bases and J by 5 bases, with 9 bases of the junction left unmatched. Germline V gene data show CDR1 as SEHNR and CDR2 as FQNEAQ (reference sequence). The CDR3 region is CASSASWTGVTGELFF. CDR3 in DNA: TGTGCCAGCAGCGCCTCATGGACAGGGGTGACCGGGGAGCTGTTTTTT.

The V and J genes are TRBV4-1 and TRBJ2-7; 8 bases map to TRBD1. Germline trimming cut 0 bases from V and 4 bases from J; bases unmatched to any gene: 8. This CDR3 is 16 amino acids long. Germline V CDR1 and CDR2: MGHRA, YSYEKL. The CDR3 reads CASSQEMGQGAYEQYF. Written as DNA, the CDR3 is TGCGCCAGCAGCCAAGAAATGGGGCAGGGGGCGTACGAGCAGTACTTC.

This chain connects TRBV5-6 to TRBJ1-5; D possibly corresponds to TRBD1 (5 bases). Germline CDR1 reads SGHDT; CDR2 reads YYEEEE. The CDR3 has 14 amino acids. V lost 4 bases to trimming and J lost 4 bases, with 12 bases between them. Written as DNA, the CDR3 is TGTGCCAGCAGCAGGGGCCTTCTAAATCAGCCCCAGCATTTT. As protein: CASSRGLLNQPQHF.

V gene TRBV5-5 combines with J gene TRBJ2-4, with a possible D match to TRBD1 (6 bases). The V and J ends lost 4 bases and 3 bases respectively, with 11 bases between them. Per the germline V gene, CDR1 is SGHKS and CDR2 is YYEKEE (reference sequence). The CDR3 is made up of 14 amino acids. CDR3 DNA: TGTGCCAGCAGCCATCCAGGGGTCAAAAACATTCAGTACTTC. This sequence encodes CASSHPGVKNIQYF.

The V and J genes are TRBV30 and TRBJ2-3; 7 positions match TRBD2. With 2 bases clipped from V and 2 bases from J, the junction kept 13 bases outside the gene matches. Looked up from germline, CDR1 is GTSNPN and CDR2 is SVGIG (reference sequence). The CDR3 totals 17 residues. The chain's CDR3 is CAWSSGILDAPTDTQYF. The CDR3 bases are TGTGCCTGGAGTAGCGGGATCCTCGATGCCCCCACAGATACGCAGTATTTT.

The chain joins TRBV2 to TRBJ1-2, with 11 nucleotides matching TRBD1. In germline, CDR1 is SNHLY, CDR2 FYNNEI. V lost 4 bases, J lost 1 base, and 11 bases stayed unmatched. This CDR3 has 18 residues. The CDR3 DNA sequence: TGTGCCAGCAGTGGGACAGGGGGCGCAATCGTCGGTAACTATGGCTACACCTTC. Amino acids: CASSGTGGAIVGNYGYTF.

This sequence joins TRBV5-6 and TRBJ2-6; D gene ambiguous. This CDR3 has 15 residues. Germline V CDR1 and CDR2: SGHDT, YYEEEE. The V end lost 7 bases, the J end lost 0 bases, and 11 bases lay between the germline ends. CDR3 bases: TGTGCCAGCGGAATAACAGCCTCTGGGGCCAACGTCCTGACTTTC. Translated: CASGITASGANVLTF.

J is TRBJ1-3 and V is TRBV7-6, with TRBD1 matching over 12 bases. Looked up from germline, CDR1 is SGHVS and CDR2 is FNYEAQ. Unmatched junction bases numbered 3, after V lost 5 bases and J lost 7 bases. The CDR3 spans 14 residues. CDR3 sequence: CASSLGQGANTIYF. CDR3 coding DNA: TGTGCCAGCAGCCTGGGACAGGGGGCGAACACCATATATTTT.